The sequence of this T cell receptor beta chain was determined in a study of early stage breast cancer tumors. Here immunoSEQ multiplex PCR was the method, and the copy in TCRdb shows in-frame clones only, minus some. Of over 25,000 clones in the sample, less than 75% were seen once. A few counts support this clone. The clonotype originates from a person aged 45-60 years with breast cancer. Input material: breast tumor tissue.

CDR3 protein: CASSGGLPHYEQYF. CDR3 in DNA: TGTGCCAGCAGCGGAGGACTCCCTCACTACGAGCAGTACTTC. The J gene is TRBJ2-7, the V gene TRBV27, with D possibly TRBD2 on 5 matching bases. CDR1 MNHEY and CDR2 SMNVEV come from the germline V gene (reference sequence). This CDR3 is built from 14 residues. Trimming removed 6 bases from V and 3 bases from J, with 15 bases in between.